This T cell receptor (beta chain) emerged from a study of blood T cell repertoires in COVID-19. Across the whole study: Both acute and convalescent COVID-19 samples were obtained from the United States, Italy and Spain. The analysed material was cDNA or gDNA that came from T cells, B-cell-depleted T cells, or PBMCs.

CDR3 length: 10 residues. The V gene's germline CDR1 is SGHVS and CDR2 FNYEAQ. The V end was cut by 4 bases, the J end by 7 bases, with 4 bases between. This clone appeared a single time. Original handling: Estimation of nucleated cell counts was performed using reference gene primer amplification. Only in-frame clones appear in the TCRdb table, and some are missing; sequencing was by immunoSEQ multiplex PCR. D and trimming were read from the DNA, whereas the V and J calls and clone size are those reported in that table. This table has more than 50,000 clones, roughly 77% appearing once. This TCR was recovered from a human donor in a cohort sampled during active COVID-19. Sequencing used peripheral blood. The chain recombines TRBV7-6 with TRBJ2-5; D is unclear. CDR3 sequence (DNA): TGTGCCAGCAGCTCGGGGACCCAGTACTTC. Translating gives CASSSGTQYF. The whole variable domain, remainder taken from reference TRBV7-6 and TRBJ2-5, is GAGVSQSPRYKVTKRGQDVALRCDPISGHVSLYWYRQALGQGPEFLTYFNYEAQQDKSGLPNDRFSAERPEGSISTLTIQRTEQRDSAMYRCASSSGTQYFGPGTRLLVL.